The rows below give T cell receptor beta chains drawn from one sample of a study of early T cells in non-severe SARS-CoV-2 infection. TCRdb re-analysed the 5' RACE reads in MiXCR, keeping a single row per CDR3 protein. The sample lists about 22,000 distinct CDR3 sequences, less than 5.5% occurring once. Sequencing used whole blood. These receptors all come from an adult who was a healthcare worker with PCR-confirmed SARS-CoV-2 infection or an uninfected control (not recorded which). Each CDR3 is given with its conserved first and last residue. D genes are given only for firm matches. Expanded clones are given a class, and other clones once, few, many or no size at all.

CASSSQTAYNEQFF,TGTGCCAGCAGCTCCCAGACAGCCTACAATGAGCAGTTCTTC,TRBJ2-1,.,14,TRBV12-3/TRBV12-4,many
CASSSDRGSTYEQYF,TGTGCCAGCAGTTCTGACAGGGGGTCGACCTACGAGCAGTACTTC,TRBJ2-7,TRBD1,15,TRBV28,many
CASSPTPHTQYF,TGTGCCAGCAGCCCGACACCTCATACGCAGTATTTT,TRBJ2-3,.,12,TRBV7-2,many
CASSVPRSVEETQYF,TGCGCCAGCAGCGTCCCTAGGAGCGTTGAAGAGACCCAGTACTTC,TRBJ2-5,.,15,TRBV5-1,few
CASSPPSRLYEQYF,TGTGCCAGCTCACCACCTAGCAGACTATACGAGCAGTACTTC,TRBJ2-7,.,14,TRBV18,medium-sized
CASTGQALLGETQYF,TGTGCCAGCACTGGACAGGCCCTTCTAGGAGAGACCCAGTACTTC,TRBJ2-5,TRBD1,15,TRBV2,few
CASSEGQGSDEQYF,TGTGCCAGCAGTGAGGGACAGGGATCCGACGAGCAGTACTTC,TRBJ2-7,TRBD1,14,TRBV6-2/TRBV6-3,many
CASSWTAERYEQYF,TGTGCCAGCAGCTGGACAGCGGAACGCTACGAGCAGTACTTC,TRBJ2-7,.,14,TRBV28,many
CASSQGVGRGAPDTQYF,TGCGCCAGCAGCCAAGGCGTCGGACGCGGAGCCCCGGATACGCAGTATTTT,TRBJ2-3,.,17,TRBV4-3,many
CASSPPSGGASSYNEQFF,TGTGCCAGCAGCCCGCCTAGCGGGGGGGCTAGCTCCTACAATGAGCAGTTCTTC,TRBJ2-1,TRBD2,18,TRBV7-9,.
CATSRDRAAYEQYF,TGTGCCACCAGCAGAGACAGGGCTGCCTACGAGCAGTACTTC,TRBJ2-7,.,14,TRBV15,many
CSVGEGNTEAFF,TGCAGCGTTGGAGAGGGGAACACTGAAGCTTTCTTT,TRBJ1-1,.,12,TRBV29-1,.
CASSVGGTYNEQFF,TGTGCCAGCAGTGTGGGCGGCACCTACAATGAGCAGTTCTTC,TRBJ2-1,.,14,TRBV2,few
CSAGQSTYTEAFF,TGCAGCGCCGGACAGTCTACTTACACTGAAGCTTTCTTT,TRBJ1-1,.,13,TRBV29-1,many
CSAREAGTGDSYNSPLHF,TGCAGTGCTAGGGAGGCCGGGACAGGCGACTCCTATAATTCACCCCTCCACTTT,TRBJ1-6,TRBD1,18,TRBV20-1,many
CASSRDRGPYEQYF,TGCGCCAGCAGTCGGGACAGGGGCCCTTACGAGCAGTACTTC,TRBJ2-7,TRBD1,14,TRBV10-2,.
CASNRVSRGEQYF,TGTGCCAGCAACAGGGTTTCCCGTGGTGAGCAGTACTTC,TRBJ2-7,.,13,TRBV6-1,.
CASMRIGSRVAFF,TGTGCCAGCATGCGAATTGGGTCCAGGGTGGCTTTCTTT,TRBJ1-1,.,13,TRBV7-2,many
CSAIRVTNEKLFF,TGCAGTGCTATCCGCGTAACTAATGAAAAACTGTTTTTT,TRBJ1-4,.,13,TRBV20-1,many
CSAGYYSNQPQHF,TGCAGTGCTGGGTACTATAGCAATCAGCCCCAGCATTTT,TRBJ1-5,.,13,TRBV20-1,many
CASSATGTASGTGELFF,TGTGCCAGCAGCGCCACCGGGACAGCCTCGGGCACCGGGGAGCTGTTTTTT,TRBJ2-2,TRBD1,17,TRBV9,few
CASGWGQGPSGGGTEAFF,TGTGCTAGTGGTTGGGGACAGGGCCCGTCCGGGGGAGGTACTGAAGCTTTCTTT,TRBJ1-1,TRBD1,18,TRBV12-5,many
CASRSLYEQYF,TGTGCCAGTAGGAGCCTCTACGAGCAGTACTTC,TRBJ2-7,.,11,TRBV19,medium-sized
CASSLGSSYNEQFF,TGTGCCAGCAGCTTGGGTAGCTCCTACAATGAGCAGTTCTTC,TRBJ2-1,.,14,TRBV7-8,medium-sized
CASSPGTVQYNEQFF,TGTGCCAGCTCCCCAGGGACAGTTCAATACAATGAGCAGTTCTTC,TRBJ2-1,TRBD1,15,TRBV18,many
CASSYPTENTEAFF,TGTGCCAGCAGTTACCCCACGGAGAACACTGAAGCTTTCTTT,TRBJ1-1,.,14,TRBV5-6,many
CASSEWRGRTYEQYF,TGTGCCAGCAGTGAATGGAGGGGAAGAACCTACGAGCAGTACTTC,TRBJ2-7,.,15,TRBV25-1,few
CASSLGGQINEQFF,TGTGCCAGCAGTTTAGGGGGACAGATCAATGAGCAGTTCTTC,TRBJ2-1,TRBD1,14,TRBV28,many
CASSLGGQGVYEQYF,TGCGCCAGCAGCTTAGGCGGACAGGGGGTCTACGAGCAGTACTTC,TRBJ2-7,TRBD1,15,TRBV5-1,few
CASSLSIGQGSTEAFF,TGTGCCAGCAGCTTGTCGATTGGACAGGGGAGCACTGAAGCTTTCTTT,TRBJ1-1,TRBD1,16,TRBV5-5,many
CASSHTDTQYF,TGCGCCAGCAGCCATACAGATACGCAGTATTTT,TRBJ2-3,.,11,TRBV4-3,few
CASSPEAFKETQYF,TGTGCCAGCTCACCGGAGGCTTTCAAAGAGACCCAGTACTTC,TRBJ2-5,.,14,TRBV18,many
CASNLPARETEAFF,TGTGCCAGTAACCTCCCGGCGCGTGAGACTGAAGCTTTCTTT,TRBJ1-1,.,14,TRBV19,few
CASSPPSSYEQYF,TGTGCCAGCTCACCACCTAGCTCCTACGAGCAGTACTTC,TRBJ2-7,.,13,TRBV18,many
CASSSPDRITIYF,TGTGCCAGCAGCTCCCCCGATCGTATCACCATATATTTT,TRBJ1-3,.,13,TRBV7-8,many
CASSIRNQYSGNTIYF,TGTGCCAGCAGCATACGGAACCAATACTCTGGAAACACCATATATTTT,TRBJ1-3,.,16,TRBV7-9,many
CASSWEGGQPQHF,TGTGCCAGTAGTTGGGAGGGTGGACAGCCCCAGCATTTT,TRBJ1-5,.,13,TRBV19,many
CASSLIRGGVDTQYF,TGTGCCAGCAGCTTAATCCGGGGGGGCGTAGATACGCAGTATTTT,TRBJ2-3,TRBD2,15,TRBV7-2,few
CASSLGQGGSPLHF,TGTGCCAGCAGCTTAGGGCAGGGTGGTTCACCCCTCCACTTT,TRBJ1-6,.,14,TRBV7-2,many
CASSLVRATVKNIQYF,TGTGCCAGCAGTTTAGTCCGTGCGACAGTTAAAAACATTCAGTACTTC,TRBJ2-4,.,16,TRBV12-3/TRBV12-4,few
CSAEGRGLGSLGEQFF,TGCAGTGCAGAAGGGAGGGGACTAGGCTCTTTAGGCGAGCAGTTCTTC,TRBJ2-1,TRBD2,16,TRBV20-1,.
CASSPQRNYGYTF,TGTGCCAGCAGCCCACAGAGAAACTATGGCTACACCTTC,TRBJ1-2,.,13,TRBV6-6,many
CASSRGAGAVGNELFF,TGTGCCAGCAGCCGAGGAGCGGGGGCGGTTGGTAATGAGCTCTTCTTC,TRBJ2-1,TRBD2,16,TRBV7-6,many
CASSEEYVANTEAFF,TGTGCCAGCAGTGAAGAATATGTAGCGAACACTGAAGCTTTCTTT,TRBJ1-1,.,15,TRBV6-4,few
CASSLVGASYNEQFF,TGTGCCAGCAGCTTAGTGGGGGCCTCCTACAATGAGCAGTTCTTC,TRBJ2-1,.,15,TRBV7-2,many
CASAPGLNYGYTF,TGTGCCAGCGCGCCCGGGCTCAACTATGGCTACACCTTC,TRBJ1-2,.,13,TRBV3-1,.
CSASLGVAGRFEQFF,TGCAGTGCCTCCCTCGGGGTAGCGGGGAGGTTTGAGCAGTTCTTC,TRBJ2-1,TRBD2,15,TRBV20-1,few
CASSQGRGLAGDTDTQYF,TGTGCCAGCAGCCAAGGTCGCGGACTAGCGGGGGACACAGATACGCAGTATTTT,TRBJ2-3,TRBD2,18,TRBV4-2,many
CASTVNSGTGGEKLFF,TGTGCCAGCACCGTTAACTCCGGGACAGGAGGAGAAAAACTGTTTTTT,TRBJ1-4,TRBD1,16,TRBV7-8,many
CASSSISGHSSAHEQYF,TGTGCCAGCAGCTCTATTTCGGGACATTCATCGGCACACGAGCAGTACTTC,TRBJ2-7,.,17,TRBV11-3,many
CASSLVEGYEQYF,TGTGCCAGCAGCTTGGTCGAGGGCTACGAGCAGTACTTC,TRBJ2-7,.,13,TRBV11-2,many
CASSQKGTSGETYEQYF,TGCGCCAGCAGCCAAAAGGGGACTAGCGGAGAAACCTACGAGCAGTACTTC,TRBJ2-7,TRBD2,17,TRBV4-1,.
CASSLGLATDTQYF,TGTGCCAGCAGCTTAGGCCTGGCCACAGATACGCAGTATTTT,TRBJ2-3,.,14,TRBV11-3,medium-sized
CSVGQAAYEQYF,TGCAGCGTTGGACAGGCTGCCTACGAGCAGTACTTC,TRBJ2-7,.,12,TRBV29-1,medium-sized
CASRVSGGAYNEQFF,TGTGCCAGCAGAGTCAGCGGGGGGGCCTACAATGAGCAGTTCTTC,TRBJ2-1,TRBD2,15,TRBV2,.
CASSLAGGYTF,TGTGCCAGCAGTCTAGCGGGGGGCTACACCTTC,TRBJ1-2,.,11,TRBV6-2/TRBV6-3,many
CASSPRPQGNTEAFF,TGTGCCAGCAGTCCTCGCCCACAGGGAAACACTGAAGCTTTCTTT,TRBJ1-1,.,15,TRBV27,many
CASSAQTGLGNSPLHF,TGTGCCAGCAGCGCCCAGACAGGGCTTGGGAATTCACCCCTCCACTTT,TRBJ1-6,TRBD1,16,TRBV14,many
CSVVQDSYEQYF,TGCAGCGTTGTCCAGGACTCCTACGAGCAGTACTTC,TRBJ2-7,.,12,TRBV29-1,.